This T cell receptor beta chain was sequenced in a study of cytotoxic CD8 clonotypes in ibrutinib-treated CLL. At the level of the study: Included were 11 relapsed/refractory and 15 treatment-naive patients, of whom some 18 were IGHV unmutated. Responses comprised about 25 partial and 2 complete; at median roughly 64 months, about 14 remained remitted and around 12 progressed.

In germline, CDR1 is SGHRS, CDR2 YFSETQ. The V segment lost 4 bases and the J segment 4 bases; nucleotides outside the gene matches: 6. The CDR3 covers 15 residues. Sequencing was performed with immunoSEQ multiplex PCR; in TCRdb, only in-frame clones are kept and a portion is missing. The sample has about 140,000 clones; 70% to 90% are singletons. The source is a human donor with chronic lymphocytic leukemia. The V call is TRBV5-1, the J call TRBJ1-1; 11 nucleotides line up with TRBD1. Sequences were derived from PBMCs, sampled after 36 months of ibrutinib treatment. CDR3 in DNA: TGCGCCAGCAGCACCACCGGGACAGGGGGCACTGAAGCTTTCTTT. Its translation: CASSTTGTGGTEAFF.